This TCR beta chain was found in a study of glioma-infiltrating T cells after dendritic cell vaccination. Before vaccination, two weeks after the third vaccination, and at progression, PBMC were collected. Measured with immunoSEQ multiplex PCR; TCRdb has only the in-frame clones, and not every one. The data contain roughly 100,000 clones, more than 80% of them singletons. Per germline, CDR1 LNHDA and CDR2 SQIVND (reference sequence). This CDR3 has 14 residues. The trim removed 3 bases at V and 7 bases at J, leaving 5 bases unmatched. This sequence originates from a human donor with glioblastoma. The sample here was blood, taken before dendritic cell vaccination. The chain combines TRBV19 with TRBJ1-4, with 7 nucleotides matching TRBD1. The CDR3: CASSMWGQTEKLFF. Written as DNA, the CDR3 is TGTGCCAGTAGTATGTGGGGACAGACTGAAAAACTGTTTTTT.